This TCR beta chain came from a study of molecular identifiers for immune sequencing clone quantification. TCRdb fed the PCR reads into MiXCR, producing one record per CDR3 protein. The table lists hundreds of thousands of distinct CDR3 sequences, about 20% of them singletons. Per the germline V gene, CDR1 is SGDLS and CDR2 is YYNGEE. The CDR3 loop spans 15 amino acids. Losses at the gene ends were 4 bases for V and 5 bases for J; bases not matched to a gene: 8. Ten or more counts support this clonotype. The receptor comes from a human donor in good health. Some libraries in this study had Jurkat cell RNA spiked in. The specimen sequenced was naive CD8+ T cells from blood, with Jurkat cell RNA spiked in. Subset here: FACS-sorted CD8+CD4-CCR7+CD45RA+ naive T cells. The rearrangement uses TRBV9 and TRBJ2-1; 8 bases line up with TRBD1. The CDR3 sequence is CASSPPGGSHNEQFF. The CDR3 DNA reads as TGTGCCAGCAGCCCCCCAGGGGGCTCTCACAATGAGCAGTTCTTC.